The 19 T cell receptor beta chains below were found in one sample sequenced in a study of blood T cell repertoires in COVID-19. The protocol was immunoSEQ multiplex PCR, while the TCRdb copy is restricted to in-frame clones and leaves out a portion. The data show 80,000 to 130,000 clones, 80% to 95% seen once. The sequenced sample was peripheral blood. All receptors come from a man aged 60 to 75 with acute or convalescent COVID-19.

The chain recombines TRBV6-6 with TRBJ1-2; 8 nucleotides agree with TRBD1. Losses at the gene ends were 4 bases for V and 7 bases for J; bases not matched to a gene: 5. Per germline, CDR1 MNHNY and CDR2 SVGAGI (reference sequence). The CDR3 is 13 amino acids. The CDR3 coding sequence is TGTGCCAGCAGTTCGGACAGGGTCGGTGGCTACACCTTC. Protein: CASSSDRVGGYTF.

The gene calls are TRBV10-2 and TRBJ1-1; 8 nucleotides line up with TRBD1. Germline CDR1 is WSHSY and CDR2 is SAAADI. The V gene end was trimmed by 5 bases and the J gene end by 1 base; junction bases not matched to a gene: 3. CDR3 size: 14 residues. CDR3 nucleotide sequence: TGCGCCAGCAGTTCGGACAGGGCGAACACTGAAGCTTTCTTT. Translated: CASSSDRANTEAFF.

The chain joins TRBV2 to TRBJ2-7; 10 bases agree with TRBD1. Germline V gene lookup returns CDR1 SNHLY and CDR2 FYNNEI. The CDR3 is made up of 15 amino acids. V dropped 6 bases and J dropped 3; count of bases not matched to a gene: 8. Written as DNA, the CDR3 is TGTGCCAGCAGGGTAGGACAGGGGGGATACTACGAGCAGTACGTC. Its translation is CASRVGQGGYYEQYV.

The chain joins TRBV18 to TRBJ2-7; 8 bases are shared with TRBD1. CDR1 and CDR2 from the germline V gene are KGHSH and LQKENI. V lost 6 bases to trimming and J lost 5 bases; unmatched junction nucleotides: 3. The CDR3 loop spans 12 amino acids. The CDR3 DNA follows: TGTGCCAGCTCCCCGACAGGGGACGAGCAGTACGTC. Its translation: CASSPTGDEQYV.

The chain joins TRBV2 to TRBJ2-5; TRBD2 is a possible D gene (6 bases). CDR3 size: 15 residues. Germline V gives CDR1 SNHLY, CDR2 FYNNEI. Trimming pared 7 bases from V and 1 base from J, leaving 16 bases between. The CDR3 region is CASTETRGPQETQYF. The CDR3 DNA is TGTGCCAGCACAGAGACTAGGGGCCCCCAAGAGACCCAGTACTTC.

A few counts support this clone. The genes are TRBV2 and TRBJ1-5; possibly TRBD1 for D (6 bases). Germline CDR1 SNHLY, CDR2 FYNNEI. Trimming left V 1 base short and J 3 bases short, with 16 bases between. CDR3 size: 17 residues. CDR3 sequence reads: CASSEEAGGGLNQPQHF. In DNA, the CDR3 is TGTGCCAGCAGTGAAGAGGCGGGGGGCGGCCTCAATCAGCCCCAGCATTTT.

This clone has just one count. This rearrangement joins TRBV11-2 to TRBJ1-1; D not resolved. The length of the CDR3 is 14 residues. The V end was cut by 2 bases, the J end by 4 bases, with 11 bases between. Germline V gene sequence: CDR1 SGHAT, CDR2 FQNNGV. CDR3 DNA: TGTGCCAGCAGCTTATCGAGCAGAGGCACTGAAGCTTTCTTT. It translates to CASSLSSRGTEAFF.

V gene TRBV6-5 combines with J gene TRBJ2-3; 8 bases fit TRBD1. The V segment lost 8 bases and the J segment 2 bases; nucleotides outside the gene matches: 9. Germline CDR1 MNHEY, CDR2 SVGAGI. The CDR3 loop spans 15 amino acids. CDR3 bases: TGTGCCAGCTATAACAGGGGGTTGCTCACAGATACGCAGTATTTT. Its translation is CASYNRGLLTDTQYF.

CDR3 DNA: TGCGCCAGCAGCTTGGGTCCGGGACAGGTCTATGGCTACACCTTC. It is translated as CASSLGPGQVYGYTF. The chain carries TRBV5-1 and TRBJ1-2, with 8 bases lining up with TRBD1. Germline lookup yields CDR1 SGHRS and CDR2 YFSETQ. The CDR3 consists of 15 residues. V shed 0 bases and J 4 bases; nucleotides not matched to a gene: 5.

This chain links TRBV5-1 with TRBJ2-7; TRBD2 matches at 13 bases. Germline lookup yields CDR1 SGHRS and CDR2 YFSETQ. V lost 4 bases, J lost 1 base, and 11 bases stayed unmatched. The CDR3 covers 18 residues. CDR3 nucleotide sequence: TGCGCCAGCAGCCCCGGACTAGCGGGAGCGAGGGGTTCCTACGAGCAGTACTTC. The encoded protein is CASSPGLAGARGSYEQYF.

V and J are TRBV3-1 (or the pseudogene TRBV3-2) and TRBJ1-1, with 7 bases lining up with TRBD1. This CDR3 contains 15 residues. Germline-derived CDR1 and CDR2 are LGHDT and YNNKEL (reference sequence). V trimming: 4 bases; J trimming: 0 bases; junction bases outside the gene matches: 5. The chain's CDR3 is CASSPRDRLNTEAFF. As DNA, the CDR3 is TGTGCCAGCAGCCCTAGGGACAGACTGAACACTGAAGCTTTCTTT.

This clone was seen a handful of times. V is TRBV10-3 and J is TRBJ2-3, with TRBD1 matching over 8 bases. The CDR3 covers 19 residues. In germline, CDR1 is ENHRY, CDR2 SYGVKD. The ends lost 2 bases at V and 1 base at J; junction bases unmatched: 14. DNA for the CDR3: TGTGCCATCAGTGAGCCCTGGACAGGGCGATTGGCGGGCACAGATACGCAGTATTTT. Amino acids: CAISEPWTGRLAGTDTQYF.

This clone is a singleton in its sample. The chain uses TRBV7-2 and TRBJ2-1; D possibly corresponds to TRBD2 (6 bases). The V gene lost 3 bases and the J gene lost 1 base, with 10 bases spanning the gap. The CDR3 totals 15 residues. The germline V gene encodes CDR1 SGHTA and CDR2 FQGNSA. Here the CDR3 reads CASSLGGGSYNEQFF. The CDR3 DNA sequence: TGTGCCAGCAGCTTGGGGGGAGGATCCTACAATGAGCAGTTCTTC.

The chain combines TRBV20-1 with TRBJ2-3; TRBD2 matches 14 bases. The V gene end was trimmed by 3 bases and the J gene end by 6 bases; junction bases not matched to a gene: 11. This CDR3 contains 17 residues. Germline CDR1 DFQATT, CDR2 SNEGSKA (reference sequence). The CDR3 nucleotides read TGCAGTGCTAGTTCGGGACTAGCGGGAGTTAATCAGGATACGCAGTATTTT. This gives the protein CSASSGLAGVNQDTQYF.

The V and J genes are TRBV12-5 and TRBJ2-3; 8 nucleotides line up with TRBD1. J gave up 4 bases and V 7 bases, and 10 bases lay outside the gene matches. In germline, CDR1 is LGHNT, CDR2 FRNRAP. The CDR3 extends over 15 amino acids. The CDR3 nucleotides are TGTGCTAGTGCCACCGGACAGGGTGTTTCAGATACGCAGTATTTT. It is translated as CASATGQGVSDTQYF.

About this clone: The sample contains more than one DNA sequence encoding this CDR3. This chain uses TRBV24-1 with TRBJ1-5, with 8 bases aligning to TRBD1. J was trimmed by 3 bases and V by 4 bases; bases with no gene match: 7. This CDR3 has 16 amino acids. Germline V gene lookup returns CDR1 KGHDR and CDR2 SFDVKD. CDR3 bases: TGTGCCACCAGTGACCCCAGGACAGGGAACAATCAGCCCCAGCATTTT. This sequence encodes CATSDPRTGNNQPQHF.

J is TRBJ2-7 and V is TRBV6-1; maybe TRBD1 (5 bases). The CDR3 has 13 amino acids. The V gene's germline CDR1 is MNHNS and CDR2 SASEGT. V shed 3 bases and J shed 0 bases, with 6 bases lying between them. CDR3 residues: CASSEGHSYEQYV. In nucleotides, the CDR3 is TGTGCCAGCAGTGAGGGGCACTCCTACGAGCAGTACGTC.

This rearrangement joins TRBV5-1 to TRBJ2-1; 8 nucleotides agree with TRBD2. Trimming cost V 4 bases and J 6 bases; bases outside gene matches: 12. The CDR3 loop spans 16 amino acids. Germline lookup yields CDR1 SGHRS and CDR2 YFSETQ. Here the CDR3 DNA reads TGCGCCAGCAGCCGGACCATGACTAGCGTTCTCAATGAGCAGTTCTTC. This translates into CASSRTMTSVLNEQFF.

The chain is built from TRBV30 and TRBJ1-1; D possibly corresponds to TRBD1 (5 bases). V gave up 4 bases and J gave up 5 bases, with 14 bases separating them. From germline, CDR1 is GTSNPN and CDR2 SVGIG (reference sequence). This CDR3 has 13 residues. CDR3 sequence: CAWMQGGGTEAFF. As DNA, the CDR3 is TGTGCCTGGATGCAGGGTGGGGGGACTGAAGCTTTCTTT.